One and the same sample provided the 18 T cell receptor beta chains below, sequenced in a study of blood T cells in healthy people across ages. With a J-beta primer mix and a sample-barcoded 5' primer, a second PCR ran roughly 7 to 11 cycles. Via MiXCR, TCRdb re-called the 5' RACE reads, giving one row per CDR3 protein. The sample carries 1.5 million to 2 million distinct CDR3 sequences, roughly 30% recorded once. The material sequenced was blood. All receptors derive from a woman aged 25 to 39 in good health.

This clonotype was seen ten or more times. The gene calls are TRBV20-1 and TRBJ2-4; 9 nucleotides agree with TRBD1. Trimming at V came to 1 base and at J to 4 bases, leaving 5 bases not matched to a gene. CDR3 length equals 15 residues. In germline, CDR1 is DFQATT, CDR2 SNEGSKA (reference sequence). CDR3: CSARVPGTGKNIQYF. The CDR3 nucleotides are TGCAGTGCTAGAGTCCCCGGGACAGGGAAAAACATTCAGTACTTC.

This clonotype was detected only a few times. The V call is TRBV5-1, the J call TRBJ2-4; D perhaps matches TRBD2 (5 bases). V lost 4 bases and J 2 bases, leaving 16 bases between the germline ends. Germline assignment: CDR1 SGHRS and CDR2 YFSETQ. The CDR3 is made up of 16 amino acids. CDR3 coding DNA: TGCGCCAGCAGCCACGGACGGACCGGGACCAAAAACATTCAGTACTTC. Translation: CASSHGRTGTKNIQYF.

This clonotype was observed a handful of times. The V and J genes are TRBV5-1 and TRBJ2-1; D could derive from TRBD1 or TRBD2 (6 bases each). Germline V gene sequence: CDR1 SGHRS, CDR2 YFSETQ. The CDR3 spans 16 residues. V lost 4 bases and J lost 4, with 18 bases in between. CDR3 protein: CASSPRGGLDYNEQFF. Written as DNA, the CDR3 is TGCGCCAGCAGCCCTAGAGGGGGACTGGATTACAATGAGCAGTTCTTC.

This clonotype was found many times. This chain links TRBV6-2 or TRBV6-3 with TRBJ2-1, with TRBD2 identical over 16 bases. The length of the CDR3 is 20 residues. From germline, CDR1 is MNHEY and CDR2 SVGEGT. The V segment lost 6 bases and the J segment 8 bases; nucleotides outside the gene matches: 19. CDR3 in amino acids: CASSPPGLAGGPGAQYEQFF. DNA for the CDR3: TGTGCCAGCAGCCCCCCGGGACTAGCGGGAGGGCCCGGCGCCCAATATGAGCAGTTCTTC.

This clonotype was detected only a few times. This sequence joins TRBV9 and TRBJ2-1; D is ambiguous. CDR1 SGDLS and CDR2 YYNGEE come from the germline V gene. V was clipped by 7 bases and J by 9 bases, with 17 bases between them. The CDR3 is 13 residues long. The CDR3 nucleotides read TGTGCCAGCGGAGCCACAGTCTCTGGTGAGCAGTTCTTC. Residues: CASGATVSGEQFF. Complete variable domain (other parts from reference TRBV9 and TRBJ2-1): DSGVTQTPKHLITATGQRVTLRCSPRSGDLSVYWYQQSLDQGLQFLIQYYNGEERAKGNILERFSAQQFPDLHSELNLSSLELGDSALYFCASGATVSGEQFFGPGTRLTVL.

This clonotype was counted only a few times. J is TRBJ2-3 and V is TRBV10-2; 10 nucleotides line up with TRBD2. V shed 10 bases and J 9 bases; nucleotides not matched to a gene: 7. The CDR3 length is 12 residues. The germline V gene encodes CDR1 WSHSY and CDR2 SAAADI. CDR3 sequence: CATGTSDETQYF. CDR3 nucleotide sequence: TGCGCCACCGGGACTAGCGATGAAACGCAGTATTTT.

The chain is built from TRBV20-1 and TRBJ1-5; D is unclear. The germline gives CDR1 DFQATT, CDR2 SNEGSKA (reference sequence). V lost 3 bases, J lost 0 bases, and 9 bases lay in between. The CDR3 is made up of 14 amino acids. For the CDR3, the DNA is TGCAGTGCTAGGGTAGGATCTAGCAATCAGCCCCAGCATTTT. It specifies CSARVGSSNQPQHF.

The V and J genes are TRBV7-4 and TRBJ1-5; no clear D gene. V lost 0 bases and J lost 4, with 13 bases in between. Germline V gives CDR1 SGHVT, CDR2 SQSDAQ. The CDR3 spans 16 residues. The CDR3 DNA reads TGTGCCAGCAGCTTAGCGAAAGGCCGGAAGAATCAGCCCCAGCATTTT. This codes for CASSLAKGRKNQPQHF.

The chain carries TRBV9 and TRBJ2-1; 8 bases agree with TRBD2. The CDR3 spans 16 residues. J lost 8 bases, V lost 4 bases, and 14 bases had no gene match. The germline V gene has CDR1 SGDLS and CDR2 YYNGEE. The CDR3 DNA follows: TGTGCCAGCAGCCACGGTAGCGGGATGGTAGGAGATGAGCAGTTCTTC. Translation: CASSHGSGMVGDEQFF.

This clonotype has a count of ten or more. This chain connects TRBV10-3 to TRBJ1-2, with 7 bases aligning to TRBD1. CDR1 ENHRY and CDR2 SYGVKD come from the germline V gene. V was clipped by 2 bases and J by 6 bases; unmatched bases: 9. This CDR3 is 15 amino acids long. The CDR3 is CAISERAGQADGYTF. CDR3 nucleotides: TGTGCCATCAGTGAGCGGGCAGGACAGGCAGATGGCTACACCTTC.

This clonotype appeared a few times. The CDR3 coding sequence is TGTGCCAGCAGTCCCCCGGGCGGGGGGAACACTGAAGCTTTCTTT. Protein product: CASSPPGGGNTEAFF. V and J are TRBV28 and TRBJ1-1; weak D call: TRBD1 (5 bases). Trimming shortened V by 5 bases and J by 1 base, and 14 bases separated the two germline ends. The CDR3 spans 15 residues. The germline gives CDR1 MDHEN, CDR2 SYDVKM.

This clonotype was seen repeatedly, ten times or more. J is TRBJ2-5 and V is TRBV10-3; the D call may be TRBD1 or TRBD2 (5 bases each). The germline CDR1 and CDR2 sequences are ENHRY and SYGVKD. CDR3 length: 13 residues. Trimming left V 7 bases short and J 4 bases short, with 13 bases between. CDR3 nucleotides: TGTGCCATCATTGGAGGCCAGGGAGAGACCCAGTACTTC. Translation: CAIIGGQGETQYF.

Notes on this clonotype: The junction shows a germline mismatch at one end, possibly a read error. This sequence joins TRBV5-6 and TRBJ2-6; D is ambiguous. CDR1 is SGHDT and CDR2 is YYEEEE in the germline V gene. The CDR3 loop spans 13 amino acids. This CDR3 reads CTSSFLGANVLTF. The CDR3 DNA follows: TGTACCAGCAGCTTTCTCGGGGCCAACGTCCTGACTTTC.

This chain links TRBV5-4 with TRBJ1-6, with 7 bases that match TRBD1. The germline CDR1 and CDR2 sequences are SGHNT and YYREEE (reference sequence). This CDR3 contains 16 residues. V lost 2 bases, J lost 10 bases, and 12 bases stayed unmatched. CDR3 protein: CASSFDRDSARSPLHF. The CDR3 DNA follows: TGTGCCAGCAGCTTCGACCGGGACAGCGCCCGATCACCCCTCCACTTT. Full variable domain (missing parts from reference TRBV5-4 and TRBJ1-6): ETGVTQSPTHLIKTRGQQVTLRCSSQSGHNTVSWYQQALGQGPQFIFQYYREEENGRGNFPPRFSGLQFPNYSSELNVNALELDDSALYLCASSFDRDSARSPLHFGNGTRLTVT.

The CDR3, as DNA: TGCGCCAGCAGCTTGGAGGGACAGGATTTCTATGGCTACACCTTC. Residues: CASSLEGQDFYGYTF. The gene calls are TRBV5-1 and TRBJ1-2; 8 bases align to TRBD1. The CDR3 loop spans 15 amino acids. Trimming at V came to 0 bases and at J to 4 bases, leaving 5 bases not matched to a gene. Per germline, CDR1 SGHRS and CDR2 YFSETQ.

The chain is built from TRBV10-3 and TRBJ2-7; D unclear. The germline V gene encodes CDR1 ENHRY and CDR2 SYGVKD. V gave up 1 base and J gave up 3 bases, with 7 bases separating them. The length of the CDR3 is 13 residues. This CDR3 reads CAISEFKGYEQYF. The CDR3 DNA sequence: TGTGCCATCAGTGAGTTTAAGGGCTACGAGCAGTACTTC.

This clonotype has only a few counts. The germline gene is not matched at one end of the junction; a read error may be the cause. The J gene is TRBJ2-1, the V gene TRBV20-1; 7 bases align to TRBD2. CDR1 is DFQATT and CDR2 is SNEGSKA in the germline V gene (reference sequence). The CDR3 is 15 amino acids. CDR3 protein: CSARDLAGVGNGQFF. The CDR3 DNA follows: TGCAGTGCTAGAGATTTGGCGGGAGTTGGGAATGGGCAGTTCTTC.

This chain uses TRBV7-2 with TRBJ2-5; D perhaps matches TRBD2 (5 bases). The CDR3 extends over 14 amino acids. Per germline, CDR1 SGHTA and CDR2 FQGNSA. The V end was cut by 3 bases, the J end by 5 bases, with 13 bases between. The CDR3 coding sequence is TGTGCCAGCAGCTTTTTAGGCCGCGGGGAGACCCAGTACTTC. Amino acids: CASSFLGRGETQYF. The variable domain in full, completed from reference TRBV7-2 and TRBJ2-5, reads GAGVSQSPSNKVTEKGKDVELRCDPISGHTALYWYRQSLGQGLEFLIYFQGNSAPDKSGLPSDRFSAERTGGSVSTLTIQRTQQEDSAVYLCASSFLGRGETQYFGPGTRLLVL.